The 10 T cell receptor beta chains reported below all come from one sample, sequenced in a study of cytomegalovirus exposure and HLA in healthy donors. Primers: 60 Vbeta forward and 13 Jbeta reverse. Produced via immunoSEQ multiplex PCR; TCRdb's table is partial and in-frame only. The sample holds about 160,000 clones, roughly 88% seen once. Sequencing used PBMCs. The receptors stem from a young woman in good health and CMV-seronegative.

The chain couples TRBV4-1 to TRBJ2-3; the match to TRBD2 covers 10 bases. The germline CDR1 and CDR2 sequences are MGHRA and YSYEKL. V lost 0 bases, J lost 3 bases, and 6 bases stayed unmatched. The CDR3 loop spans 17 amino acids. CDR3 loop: CASSQDLAGAETDTQYF. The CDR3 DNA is TGCGCCAGCAGCCAAGACCTAGCGGGGGCGGAAACAGATACGCAGTATTTT.

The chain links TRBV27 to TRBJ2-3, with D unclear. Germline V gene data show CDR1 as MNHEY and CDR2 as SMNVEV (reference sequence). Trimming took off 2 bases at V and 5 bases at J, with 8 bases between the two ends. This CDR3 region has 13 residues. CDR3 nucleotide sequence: TGTGCCAGCAGTTTAATCCTCGGAGATACGCAGTATTTT. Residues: CASSLILGDTQYF.

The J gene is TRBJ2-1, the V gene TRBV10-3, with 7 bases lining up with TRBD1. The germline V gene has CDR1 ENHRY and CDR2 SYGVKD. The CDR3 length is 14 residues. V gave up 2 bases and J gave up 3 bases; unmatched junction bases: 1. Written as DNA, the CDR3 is TGTGCCATCAGTGAGAGGGGGCTCTACAATGAGCAGTTCTTC. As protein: CAISERGLYNEQFF.

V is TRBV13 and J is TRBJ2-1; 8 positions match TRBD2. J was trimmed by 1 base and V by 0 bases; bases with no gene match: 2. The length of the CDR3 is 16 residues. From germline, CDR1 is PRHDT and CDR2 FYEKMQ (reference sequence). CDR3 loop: CASSLGGGASYNEQFF. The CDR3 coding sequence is TGTGCCAGCAGCTTAGGCGGGGGGGCTTCCTACAATGAGCAGTTCTTC.

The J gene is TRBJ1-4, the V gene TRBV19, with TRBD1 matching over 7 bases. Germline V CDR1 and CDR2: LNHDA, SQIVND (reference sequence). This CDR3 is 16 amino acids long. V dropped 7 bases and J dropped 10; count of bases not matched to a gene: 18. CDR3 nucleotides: TGTGCCAGTACCCCTCAGGGGGGTTCTCTCCGAATAAAACTGTTTTTT. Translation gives CASTPQGGSLRIKLFF.

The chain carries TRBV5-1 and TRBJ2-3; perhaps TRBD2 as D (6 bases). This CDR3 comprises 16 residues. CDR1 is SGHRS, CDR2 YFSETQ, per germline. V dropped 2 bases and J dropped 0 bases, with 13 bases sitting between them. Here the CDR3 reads CASSLYRGTSTDTQYF. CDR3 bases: TGCGCCAGCAGCTTATATCGGGGGACTAGCACAGATACGCAGTATTTT.

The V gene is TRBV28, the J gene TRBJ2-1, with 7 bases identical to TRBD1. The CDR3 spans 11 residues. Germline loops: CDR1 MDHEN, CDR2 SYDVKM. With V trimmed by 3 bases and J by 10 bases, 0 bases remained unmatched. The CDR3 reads CASSLGQEQFF. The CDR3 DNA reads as TGTGCCAGCAGTTTGGGACAGGAGCAGTTCTTC.

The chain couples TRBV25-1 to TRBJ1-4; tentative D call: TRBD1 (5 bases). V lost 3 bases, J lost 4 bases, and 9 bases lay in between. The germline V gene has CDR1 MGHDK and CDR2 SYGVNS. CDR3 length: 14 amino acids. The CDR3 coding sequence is TGTGCCAGCAGTGATGGGCAGGGTAATGAAAAACTGTTTTTT. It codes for CASSDGQGNEKLFF.

The CDR3 nucleotides read TGTGCCAGTAGTCCCTTTATCAAACAGGGGGCAGAAGGCTACACCTTC. Translating it yields CASSPFIKQGAEGYTF. The chain joins TRBV19 to TRBJ1-2; 9 nucleotides agree with TRBD1. Germline CDR1 reads LNHDA; CDR2 reads SQIVND (reference sequence). V lost 5 bases and J lost 8; bases outside the gene matches: 15. The CDR3 is made up of 16 amino acids.

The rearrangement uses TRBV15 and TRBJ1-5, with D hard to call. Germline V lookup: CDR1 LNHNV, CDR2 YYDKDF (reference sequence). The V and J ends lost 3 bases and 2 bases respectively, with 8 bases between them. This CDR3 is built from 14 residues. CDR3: CATSSVQGNQPQHF. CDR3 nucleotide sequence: TGTGCCACCAGCAGTGTGCAGGGCAATCAGCCCCAGCATTTT.